This entry lists 13 T cell receptor beta chains sequenced from one sample in a study of esophageal squamous cell carcinoma under preoperative chemotherapy. TCRdb re-called the PCR reads through MiXCR, storing one row per CDR3 protein. The sample has around 34,000 distinct CDR3 sequences, less than 65% seen once. Time point indicated: after preoperative PTX-NDP chemotherapy. Sample acquisition took place from a patient given preoperative chemotherapy. The origin of the receptors is a human donor with esophageal squamous cell carcinoma. The donor label of this sample is uncertain.

The chain links TRBV7-9 to TRBJ1-2; D is possibly TRBD1 (5 bases). The germline gives CDR1 SEHNR, CDR2 FQNEAQ (reference sequence). Trimming shortened V by 0 bases and J by 6 bases, and 14 bases separated the two germline ends. This CDR3 is built from 15 residues. The CDR3 DNA sequence: TGTGCCAGCAGCTTAGCGGGGGGGGTACGGCATGGCTACACCTTC. It translates to CASSLAGGVRHGYTF.

This clonotype has at least ten counts. J is TRBJ2-3 and V is TRBV7-8, with D perhaps TRBD1 (5 bases). The CDR3 loop spans 13 amino acids. The V gene lost 8 bases and the J gene lost 3 bases, with 12 bases spanning the gap. Germline V gene data show CDR1 as SGHVS and CDR2 as FQNEAQ. CDR3 sequence reads: CASRLQVTDTQYF. The CDR3 bases are TGTGCCAGCCGATTACAGGTGACAGATACGCAGTATTTT.

This clonotype showed up just once. This chain connects TRBV6-8 to TRBJ2-4, with D tentatively TRBD1 or TRBD2 (5 bases each). CDR1 is MNHGY, CDR2 SAAAGT, per germline. This CDR3 is 14 amino acids long. The ends were cut back, 11 bases at V and 0 bases at J, with 14 bases in the middle. DNA for the CDR3: TGTGCCGGCACGGGGCTACGAGCCAAAAACATTCAGTACTTC. Protein product: CAGTGLRAKNIQYF.

Ten or more counts support this clonotype. The chain couples TRBV6-1 to TRBJ2-5, with 10 bases lining up with TRBD1. Germline V lookup: CDR1 MNHNS, CDR2 SASEGT. CDR3 length: 14 residues. V trimming: 6 bases; J trimming: 5 bases; junction bases outside the gene matches: 6. CDR3 DNA sequence: TGTGCCAGCAGGAGACAGGGGGCGTTCGAGACCCAGTACTTC. It is translated as CASRRQGAFETQYF.

On this clonotype itself: A read error may account for a junction end that differs from germline. V gene TRBV7-2 combines with J gene TRBJ2-5; D remains unclear. This CDR3 has 13 amino acids. The germline V gene has CDR1 SGHTA and CDR2 FQGNSA. This chain's CDR3 is CGSSVSVQETQYF. As DNA, the CDR3 is TGTGGCAGCAGCGTGAGTGTCCAAGAGACCCAGTACTTC. Full variable domain (outside the CDR3, taken from reference TRBV7-2 and TRBJ2-5): GAGVSQSPSNKVTEKGKDVELRCDPISGHTALYWYRQSLGQGLEFLIYFQGNSAPDKSGLPSDRFSAERTGGSVSTLTIQRTQQEDSAVYLCGSSVSVQETQYFGPGTRLLVL.

This clonotype was found once. CDR3 protein: CASSEQGAYNEQYF. DNA for the CDR3: TGTGCCAGCAGTGAACAGGGTGCCTACAATGAGCAGTACTTC. This sequence joins TRBV6-1 and TRBJ2-5, with D perhaps TRBD1 (5 bases). Trimming cost V 2 bases and J 11 bases, with 18 bases left between them. Germline CDR1 is MNHNS and CDR2 is SASEGT. This CDR3 has 14 residues.

The chain combines TRBV7-2 with TRBJ2-5, with D perhaps TRBD1 (7 bases). This CDR3 has 16 residues. V lost 8 bases and J lost 8, with 27 bases in between. Germline-derived CDR1 and CDR2 are SGHTA and FQGNSA. In DNA, the CDR3 is TGTGCCAGCGGGGGGCGAGGGGGCGGAGACCTAGATACCCAGTACTTC. Its translation: CASGGRGGGDLDTQYF.

This clonotype was observed at least ten times. The chain employs TRBV7-2 and TRBJ2-1, with 13 bases identical to TRBD2. With V trimmed by 5 bases and J by 6 bases, 19 bases remained unmatched. The CDR3 has 20 amino acids. Per the germline V gene, CDR1 is SGHTA and CDR2 is FQGNSA. This CDR3 reads CASSPTRKLAGGSLGNEQFF. The CDR3 DNA reads as TGTGCCAGCAGCCCAACACGGAAACTAGCGGGAGGGTCTTTGGGCAATGAGCAGTTCTTC.

The chain combines TRBV7-9 with TRBJ2-3, with 11 bases aligning to TRBD2. The junction had 6 bases not matched to a gene; V was cut back by 7 bases and J by 0 bases. The CDR3 spans 16 residues. Germline CDR1 SEHNR, CDR2 FQNEAQ (reference sequence). The CDR3 region is CASTGLADYSTDTQYF. The CDR3 DNA follows: TGTGCCAGCACGGGACTAGCGGATTATAGCACAGATACGCAGTATTTT.

The CDR3 loop is CASSPVTSSTPYNEQFF. The CDR3 DNA is TGTGCCAGCAGCCCGGTGACTAGCTCAACCCCTTACAATGAGCAGTTCTTC. This rearrangement joins TRBV11-2 to TRBJ2-1; 7 nucleotides line up with TRBD2. This CDR3 has 17 amino acids. From germline, CDR1 is SGHAT and CDR2 FQNNGV. V trimming: 5 bases; J trimming: 4 bases; junction bases outside the gene matches: 14.

This clonotype was recorded a few times. The chain couples TRBV10-1 to TRBJ2-3, with a possible D match to TRBD1 (7 bases). V was trimmed by 2 bases and J by 4 bases, leaving 13 bases between them. Looked up from germline, CDR1 is WNHNN and CDR2 is SYGVQD (reference sequence). The CDR3 consists of 15 residues. CDR3 sequence: CASSEEGQRADTQYF. The DNA for the CDR3 is TGCGCCAGCAGTGAGGAGGGACAGCGGGCAGATACGCAGTATTTT.

As to this clonotype: Sequence at one end of the junction differs from germline and may be a read error. The chain uses TRBV6-1 and TRBJ2-3; perhaps D is TRBD1 or TRBD2 (5 bases each). CDR1 and CDR2 from the germline V gene are MNHNS and SASEGT. The CDR3 totals 12 residues. The CDR3 sequence: CASRLGPTALNF. DNA of the CDR3: TGTGCCAGCAGACTGGGACCGACAGCCCTGAATTTT.

This clonotype has more than one count but fewer than ten. J is TRBJ2-3 and V is TRBV4-2; 8 bases match TRBD2. Germline loops: CDR1 LGHNA, CDR2 YNFKEQ. After removal of 4 bases from V and 3 bases from J, the junction contained 9 bases not matched to a gene. This CDR3 is 16 amino acids long. DNA for the CDR3: TGTGCCAGCAGCCGGACGAGCGGGGGCCTTACAGATACGCAGTATTTT. Residues: CASSRTSGGLTDTQYF.